These 7 T cell receptor beta chains came from one sample sequenced in a study of PD-1 blockade in classical Hodgkin lymphoma. Each patient's relapse followed autologous stem cell transplantation, and brentuximab vedotin exposure varied. Magnetic negative selection served to purify CD4+ T cells out of PBMCs that had been thawed. The data were produced by immunoSEQ multiplex PCR, yet TCRdb's version contains in-frame clones alone and is incomplete. Among roughly 12,000 clones, approximately 87% were seen once, and the ten largest hold more than 0.4%. Material: CD4+ T cells from blood, obtained at baseline. The receptors shown here come from a human donor with classical Hodgkin lymphoma.

The sample holds one count of this clone. This chain joins TRBV6-5 and TRBJ2-7, with 8 bases matching TRBD2. V lost 0 bases and J lost 2; bases outside the gene matches: 6. The CDR3 loop spans 16 amino acids. The germline CDR1 and CDR2 sequences are MNHEY and SVGAGI. Written as DNA, the CDR3 is TGTGCCAGCAGTTACTCGTCTCCAGCGGGGGCCTACGAGCAGTACTTC. As protein: CASSYSSPAGAYEQYF.

In regard to this clone: Relative to the germline gene, one junction end is altered; a read error may explain this. The chain links TRBV6-1 to TRBJ2-7, with 7 positions matching TRBD1. Germline lookup yields CDR1 MNHNS and CDR2 SASEGT. The CDR3 totals 13 residues. This chain's CDR3 is CASSEQNRDSSSF. The CDR3 nucleotides read TGTGCCAGCAGTGAACAGAACCGGGACAGTTCTAGCTTC.

J is TRBJ1-3 and V is TRBV18, with D perhaps matching TRBD1 (6 bases). The CDR3 runs to 14 residues. Germline CDR1 is KGHSH and CDR2 is LQKENI. V was shortened by 3 bases and J by 4 bases, with 10 bases between the two germline ends. The CDR3 loop reads CASSPDRGGNTIYF. CDR3 in DNA: TGTGCCAGCTCACCGGACAGAGGGGGAAACACCATATATTTT.

The V and J genes are TRBV6-1 and TRBJ2-2; either TRBD1 or TRBD2 may fit D (6 bases each). The V gene's germline CDR1 is MNHNS and CDR2 SASEGT. The V end lost 10 bases, the J end lost 9 bases, and 15 bases lay between the germline ends. This CDR3 has 12 amino acids. The CDR3 DNA is TGTGCCACCGCATGGGGGGCCCGGGAGCTGTTTTTT. Translated, it gives CATAWGARELFF.

The gene calls are TRBV19 and TRBJ2-3, with D unclear. CDR3 length equals 13 residues. Germline CDR1 and CDR2: LNHDA and SQIVND (reference sequence). Deletions cut 7 bases from V and 6 bases from J, with 14 bases between. The CDR3, as DNA: TGTGCCAGTATGGGCCAGGCCATGGATACGCAGTATTTT. Its translation: CASMGQAMDTQYF. The variable domain in full, completed from reference TRBV19 and TRBJ2-3, reads DGGITQSPKYLFRKEGQNVTLSCEQNLNHDAMYWYRQDPGQGLRLIYYSQIVNDFQKGDIAEGYSVSREKKESFPLTVTSAQKNPTAFYLCASMGQAMDTQYFGPGTRLTVL.

This clone was seen once. The DNA of the CDR3 is TGTGCCAGCAGGTCGTCCGCAGGCGTAGCTTTCTTT. Protein product: CASRSSAGVAFF. J is TRBJ1-1 and V is TRBV6-1; D gene unclear. CDR1 is MNHNS, CDR2 SASEGT, per germline. The CDR3 extends over 12 amino acids. V lost 6 bases and J 10 bases, leaving 15 bases between the germline ends.

This rearrangement joins TRBV7-8 to TRBJ2-1, with 7 bases fitting TRBD1. The CDR3 sequence is 14 residues long. Unmatched junction bases numbered 5, after V lost 4 bases and J lost 5 bases. CDR1 is SGHVS and CDR2 is FQNEAQ in the germline V gene. CDR3 amino acids: CASSWGQTNNEQFF. The CDR3 DNA follows: TGTGCCAGCAGCTGGGGACAGACCAACAATGAGCAGTTCTTC. Together with reference TRBV7-8 and TRBJ2-1, the CDR3 gives the full variable domain: GAGVSQSPRYKVAKRGQDVALRCDPISGHVSLFWYQQALGQGPEFLTYFQNEAQLDKSGLPSDRFFAERPEGSVSTLKIQRTQQEDSAVYLCASSWGQTNNEQFFGPGTRLTVL.